Following are 12 T cell receptor beta chains from one sample sequenced in a study of shared clonotypes between healthy human individuals. Here immunoSEQ multiplex PCR was the method, and the copy in TCRdb shows in-frame clones only, minus some. The sample yields roughly 760,000 clones, approximately 74% seen once. Material: memory CD4+ T cells sorted from blood. Subset indicated: CD45RA-negative fraction. These receptors were taken from a young woman in good health.

The genes are TRBV25-1 and TRBJ1-5; TRBD1 aligns across 7 bases. From germline, CDR1 is MGHDK and CDR2 SYGVNS. The V gene end was trimmed by 4 bases and the J gene end by 6 bases; junction bases not matched to a gene: 12. The CDR3 covers 16 residues. This CDR3 is CASSGRELGGGQPQHF. The CDR3 DNA reads as TGTGCCAGCAGTGGTCGGGAGTTAGGGGGCGGTCAGCCCCAGCATTTT.

V usage is TRBV7-3 and J usage is TRBJ2-3, with D hard to call. The germline CDR1 and CDR2 sequences are SGHTA and FQGTGA. The V gene lost 2 bases and the J gene lost 1 base, with 7 bases spanning the gap. The CDR3 consists of 14 residues. This CDR3 reads CASSLYPGTDTQYF. In DNA, the CDR3 is TGTGCCAGCAGCTTATATCCCGGCACAGATACGCAGTATTTT.

The chain combines TRBV28 with TRBJ1-1; D is unresolved. The V end was cut by 3 bases, the J end by 4 bases, with 9 bases between. Germline loops: CDR1 MDHEN, CDR2 SYDVKM. This CDR3 spans 13 amino acids. Written as DNA, the CDR3 is TGTGCCAGCAGTTTTCAACGGAGCACTGAAGCTTTCTTT. Translation gives CASSFQRSTEAFF.

This clone appeared once. CDR3 region: CASSDSIRGNTEAFF. For the CDR3, the DNA is TGCGCCAGCAGCGACAGCATAAGAGGGAACACTGAAGCTTTCTTT. The gene calls are TRBV5-1 and TRBJ1-1, with a weak D call TRBD1 (5 bases). The CDR3 has 15 residues. From germline, CDR1 is SGHRS and CDR2 YFSETQ. V was cut by 4 bases and J by 1 base, with 14 bases left in between.

The CDR3 spells CASFGVSNTEAFF. The CDR3 DNA reads as TGTGCCAGCTTTGGGGTCTCGAACACTGAAGCTTTCTTT. The V gene is TRBV6-1, the J gene TRBJ1-1; D remains ambiguous. The CDR3 consists of 13 residues. CDR1 is MNHNS, CDR2 SASEGT, per germline. Trimming removed 8 bases from V and 1 base from J, with 11 bases in between.

As concerns this clone: The same CDR3 arises from other DNA sequences in this sample as well. V is TRBV5-1 and J is TRBJ1-3; D call uncertain. CDR3 length: 15 amino acids. The V gene lost 4 bases and the J gene lost 4 bases, with 15 bases spanning the gap. Germline V gene sequence: CDR1 SGHRS, CDR2 YFSETQ. CDR3 protein: CASSLRGRPGNTIYF. The CDR3 DNA follows: TGCGCCAGCAGCCTACGAGGCCGGCCCGGAAACACCATATATTTT.

This CDR3 reads CASISSGGGETQYF. In nucleotides, the CDR3 is TGTGCCAGCATTTCTAGCGGAGGGGGAGAGACCCAGTACTTC. The rearrangement uses TRBV7-9 and TRBJ2-5, with TRBD2 as a possible D gene (7 bases). The germline V gene encodes CDR1 SEHNR and CDR2 FQNEAQ (reference sequence). This CDR3 comprises 14 residues. V dropped 7 bases and J dropped 4 bases, with 16 bases sitting between them.

This chain uses TRBV18 with TRBJ2-1; D gene unclear. The CDR3 length is 12 residues. The germline CDR1 and CDR2 sequences are KGHSH and LQKENI. The V end was cut by 5 bases, the J end by 9 bases, with 11 bases between. The CDR3 sequence is CASSSKGGEQFF. The CDR3 coding sequence is TGTGCCAGCTCATCGAAGGGCGGTGAGCAGTTCTTC.

The chain couples TRBV18 to TRBJ2-3; 12 bases map to TRBD2. CDR3 length: 18 residues. Looked up from germline, CDR1 is KGHSH and CDR2 is LQKENI. With 2 bases clipped from V and 2 bases from J, the junction kept 8 bases outside the gene matches. The CDR3 DNA follows: TGTGCCAGCTCACCAACTAGCGGGGGGTCACGGCTCACAGATACGCAGTATTTT. Protein: CASSPTSGGSRLTDTQYF.

In its sample, this clone was seen once. CDR3 protein: CASSLGGSEQYF. The CDR3 DNA sequence: TGTGCCAGCAGCTTAGGTGGAAGCGAGCAGTACTTC. The V and J genes are TRBV7-9 and TRBJ2-7, with D uncertain. The CDR3 is made up of 12 amino acids. CDR1 SEHNR and CDR2 FQNEAQ come from the germline V gene (reference sequence). V shed 1 base and J shed 6 bases, with 7 bases lying between them.

The chain uses TRBV2 and TRBJ2-2, with TRBD2 matching over 8 bases. CDR1 and CDR2 (germline): SNHLY, FYNNEI. J was trimmed by 8 bases and V by 5 bases; bases with no gene match: 7. The length of the CDR3 is 14 residues. As DNA, the CDR3 is TGTGCCAGCAGTCCGAAGCGGGAGAGGGGGGAGCTGTTTTTT. Amino acid sequence: CASSPKRERGELFF. The whole variable domain, filled in from reference TRBV2 and TRBJ2-2, reads EPEVTQTPSHQVTQMGQEVILRCVPISNHLYFYWYRQILGQKVEFLVSFYNNEISEKSEIFDDQFSVERPDGSNFTLKIRSTKLEDSAMYFCASSPKRERGELFFGEGSRLTVL.

The chain has TRBV10-3 and TRBJ1-1; tentatively, D is TRBD1 (6 bases). CDR3 length equals 16 residues. Germline lookup yields CDR1 ENHRY and CDR2 SYGVKD. V shed 0 bases and J shed 1 base, with 12 bases lying between them. The CDR3 protein is CAISESVGTQNTEAFF. CDR3 bases: TGTGCCATCAGTGAGTCGGTGGGGACACAGAACACTGAAGCTTTCTTT.